These T cell receptor beta chains were read from a single sample in a study of T cells in Graves' hyperthyroidism and ophthalmopathy. TCRdb reanalysed the multiplex PCR reads using MiXCR and keeps one entry per CDR3 protein. The profile covers under 350,000 distinct CDR3 sequences, with 18% appearing a single time and about half taken by the ten largest. Sequenced material: blood. The receptors shown here come from a woman in her forties or fifties with Graves' hyperthyroidism. The CDR3 runs from the conserved cysteine through the conserved F or W. The D gene is left open where the match is weak. Size values are once, few and many counts, or a class for expanded clones, and some rows have none.

d_call | j_call | clone_size | v_call | cdr3_aa | cdr3_nt
NA | TRBJ1-1 | few | TRBV6-5 | CASSYSGETNTEAFF | TGTGCCAGCAGTTACTCTGGGGAGACGAACACTGAAGCTTTCTTT
TRBD2 | TRBJ2-3 | few | TRBV2 | CASRTSGRAADTQYF | TGTGCCAGCAGGACTAGCGGGAGGGCCGCAGATACGCAGTATTTT
TRBD2 | TRBJ2-5 | many | TRBV6-1 | CASSSRTGLAVDQETQYF | TGTGCCAGCAGTTCCCGGACCGGACTAGCGGTGGACCAAGAGACCCAGTACTTC
TRBD2 | TRBJ2-1 | NA | TRBV10-3 | CAISEPGGGGPASSYNEQFF | TGTGCCATCAGTGAGCCGGGGGGCGGGGGGCCCGCTTCCTCCTACAATGAGCAGTTCTTC
NA | TRBJ1-2 | many | TRBV2 | CASSDEGAGAYGYTF | TGTGCCAGCAGTGACGAAGGGGCGGGAGCCTATGGCTACACCTTC
NA | TRBJ1-4 | many | TRBV2 | CASSPDTINEKLFF | TGTGCCAGCAGCCCGGACACCATTAATGAAAAACTGTTTTTT
NA | TRBJ2-7 | few | TRBV28 | CASSPNLDSYEQYF | TGTGCCAGCAGTCCAAACCTCGACAGCTACGAGCAGTACTTC
TRBD2 | TRBJ2-7 | NA | TRBV4-2 | CASSQSSGTSYEQYF | TGTGCCAGCAGCCAGTCTAGCGGGACCTCCTACGAGCAGTACTTC
NA | TRBJ1-3 | few | TRBV13 | CASSLGLGQRKNTIYF | TGTGCCAGCAGCTTAGGCCTTGGCCAAAGAAAAAACACCATATATTTT
TRBD1 | TRBJ2-7 | NA | TRBV27 | CASSFQGAGYEQYF | TGTGCCAGCAGTTTCCAGGGGGCAGGCTACGAGCAGTACTTC
NA | TRBJ2-7 | many | TRBV18 | CASSPAFSYEQYF | TGTGCCAGCTCACCGGCGTTCTCCTACGAGCAGTACTTC
NA | TRBJ2-5 | many | TRBV11-2 | CASSLGTHQETQYF | TGTGCCAGCAGCTTAGGGACCCACCAAGAGACCCAGTACTTC
NA | TRBJ1-1 | few | TRBV20-1 | CSARWGEAFF | TGCAGTGCCCGGTGGGGGGAAGCTTTCTTT
NA | TRBJ2-1 | NA | TRBV7-2 | CASSGPGSRVLWHNEQFF | TGTGCCAGTTCCGGCCCCGGGTCACGGGTTCTTTGGCACAATGAGCAGTTCTTC
TRBD1 | TRBJ1-6 | NA | TRBV20-1 | CSAPWTGEGPLVGDSPLHF | TGCAGTGCGCCCTGGACAGGAGAAGGCCCGCTAGTTGGGGATTCACCCCTCCACTTT
TRBD2 | TRBJ2-5 | many | TRBV7-9 | CASSHFSGNNQETQYF | TGTGCCAGCAGCCACTTTAGCGGGAACAACCAAGAGACCCAGTACTTC
TRBD2 | TRBJ2-3 | few | TRBV20-1 | CSAGVAASGSQDTQYF | TGCAGTGCAGGCGTAGCCGCTAGCGGGAGTCAAGATACGCAGTATTTT
TRBD1 | TRBJ1-5 | NA | TRBV20-1 | CSAKDRVANQPQHF | TGCAGTGCCAAGGACAGGGTTGCGAATCAGCCCCAGCATTTT
TRBD2 | TRBJ2-2 | NA | TRBV19 | CASTTGTSGRNTGELFF | TGTGCCAGTACCACCGGGACTAGCGGGAGGAACACCGGGGAGCTGTTTTTT
NA | TRBJ2-7 | many | TRBV6-1 | CASNQYRGGSYEQYF | TGTGCCAGCAACCAATACAGGGGGGGCTCCTACGAGCAGTACTTC
NA | TRBJ2-2 | few | TRBV30 | CAWSVSAGYRTTLYGELFF | TGTGCCTGGAGTGTATCGGCGGGCTACCGTACCACCTTATACGGGGAGCTGTTTTTT
NA | TRBJ1-5 | NA | TRBV14 | CASSQGVAQPQHF | TGTGCCAGCAGCCAAGGGGTGGCTCAGCCCCAGCATTTT
TRBD1 | TRBJ2-3 | many | TRBV11-2 | CASSLSTGRLHTQYF | TGTGCCAGCAGCTTATCGACAGGGCGCCTGCATACGCAGTATTTT
NA | TRBJ2-5 | many | TRBV30 | CAWSAGFRETQYF | TGTGCCTGGAGTGCCGGATTCCGGGAGACCCAGTACTTC
NA | TRBJ1-2 | NA | TRBV5-1 | CASSLGVTGNYGYTF | TGCGCCAGCAGCTTGGGGGTCACAGGGAACTATGGCTACACCTTC
NA | TRBJ2-3 | once | TRBV20-1 | CSALTVGYTDTQYF | TGCAGCGCGTTGACAGTCGGATACACAGATACGCAGTATTTT
NA | TRBJ1-1 | NA | TRBV19 | CASSVQTATEAFF | TGTGCCAGTAGTGTTCAGACAGCCACTGAAGCTTTCTTT
TRBD1 | TRBJ1-4 | few | TRBV27 | CASSPGTGREKLFF | TGTGCCAGCAGCCCTGGGACAGGAAGGGAAAAACTGTTTTTT
TRBD2 | TRBJ2-1 | many | TRBV3-1 | CASSQGAGVLTEQFF | TGTGCCAGCAGCCAAGGGGCGGGAGTTCTTACTGAGCAGTTCTTC
NA | TRBJ1-4 | NA | TRBV5-4 | CASRAQGIEKLFF | TGTGCCAGCAGAGCACAGGGCATTGAAAAACTGTTTTTT
TRBD2 | TRBJ2-2 | few | TRBV28 | CASSLPSGRPEWTGELFF | TGTGCCAGCAGTTTGCCTAGCGGGAGGCCCGAGTGGACCGGGGAGCTGTTTTTT
TRBD1 | TRBJ1-2 | many | TRBV7-9 | CASSSRFRDSFPYGYTF | TGTGCCAGCAGCTCTCGATTTCGGGACAGTTTCCCCTATGGCTACACCTTC
NA | TRBJ2-2 | many | TRBV11-2 | CASSSPLAGELFF | TGTGCCAGCAGCTCTCCTCTCGCCGGGGAGCTGTTTTTT
TRBD2 | TRBJ2-7 | many | TRBV19 | CASSTLAGRDEQYF | TGTGCCAGTAGTACACTAGCGGGACGGGACGAGCAGTACTTC
NA | TRBJ1-4 | many | TRBV2 | CASIPNLGVISEKLFF | TGTGCCAGCATTCCTAATCTTGGGGTTATCTCTGAAAAACTGTTTTTT
TRBD2 | TRBJ2-1 | few | TRBV28 | CASSTQLAGDNEQFF | TGTGCCAGCAGTACACAACTAGCGGGCGACAATGAGCAGTTCTTC
TRBD2 | TRBJ2-2 | few | TRBV28 | CASLGLAKTGELFF | TGTGCCAGTCTAGGACTAGCAAAGACCGGGGAGCTGTTTTTT
NA | TRBJ2-3 | many | TRBV27 | CASSLGVWGATDTQYF | TGTGCCAGCAGTTTAGGGGTCTGGGGGGCAACAGATACGCAGTATTTT
NA | TRBJ2-2 | NA | TRBV5-8 | CASSHRTGSTGELFF | TGTGCCAGCAGCCACCGCACAGGATCCACCGGGGAGCTGTTTTTT
TRBD2 | TRBJ2-7 | NA | TRBV20-1 | CSARSGITYEQYF | TGCAGTGCTAGAAGCGGGATAACGTACGAGCAGTACTTC
NA | TRBJ2-7 | few | TRBV18 | CASSPPSSSYEQYF | TGTGCCAGCTCACCACCTAGTAGCTCCTACGAGCAGTACTTC
TRBD1 | TRBJ1-6 | many | TRBV6-1 | CASTVTRQGASPLHF | TGTGCCAGCACAGTCACCCGACAGGGGGCTTCACCCCTCCACTTT
NA | TRBJ2-1 | many | TRBV7-2 | CASSLDDSSYNEQFF | TGTGCCAGCAGCTTAGACGACAGCTCCTACAATGAGCAGTTCTTC
NA | TRBJ1-2 | few | TRBV2 | CASSEIDSSNYGYTF | TGTGCCAGCAGTGAAATTGACAGCTCTAACTATGGCTACACCTTC
NA | TRBJ2-5 | many | TRBV7-9 | CAVRGQETQYF | TGTGCAGTCAGGGGCCAAGAGACCCAGTACTTC
NA | TRBJ1-1 | few | TRBV2 | CASSSQRGALNSKAFF | TGTGCCAGCAGTTCCCAAAGAGGGGCCTTGAACTCTAAAGCTTTCTTT
TRBD2 | TRBJ2-4 | many | TRBV28 | CASSKAGKNIQYF | TGTGCCAGCAGTAAAGCGGGAAAAAACATTCAGTACTTC
NA | TRBJ2-2 | NA | TRBV18 | CASSPLRGDTGELFF | TGTGCCAGCTCACCACTTCGCGGCGACACCGGGGAGCTGTTTTTT
TRBD1 | TRBJ1-1 | NA | TRBV7-3 | CAGSLMDRDNTEAFF | TGTGCCGGCAGCTTGATGGACAGGGACAACACTGAAGCTTTCTTT
NA | TRBJ2-2 | NA | TRBV7-3 | CASSLMRVTRGNVPGELFF | TGTGCCAGCAGCTTAATGAGGGTCACAAGGGGAAACGTCCCCGGGGAGCTGTTTTTT
TRBD1 | TRBJ1-1 | many | TRBV20-1 | CSARGAQGDTEAFF | TGCAGTGCTAGAGGGGCACAGGGGGACACTGAAGCTTTCTTT
NA | TRBJ2-7 | NA | TRBV15 | CATSRDRSRERSLYEQYF | TGTGCCACCAGCAGAGATCGGTCCCGGGAGAGGTCTTTGTACGAGCAGTACTTC
NA | TRBJ1-2 | NA | TRBV2 | CASSEAESPGYGYTF | TGTGCCAGCAGTGAAGCCGAATCTCCAGGGTATGGCTACACCTTC